The 10 T cell receptor beta chains below were found in one sample sequenced in a study of blood T cell repertoires in COVID-19. TCRdb keeps only in-frame clones here, not all; method: immunoSEQ multiplex PCR. Seen here are more than 65,000 clones, about four fifths observed once, and the top ten hold under 45%. What was sequenced was peripheral blood. The receptor set was obtained from a woman between 70 and 85 years old with acute or convalescent COVID-19.

The chain is built from TRBV5-6 and TRBJ2-7; D not resolved. Germline V CDR1 and CDR2: SGHDT, YYEEEE. V was shortened by 1 base and J by 0 bases, with 14 bases between the two germline ends. The CDR3 length is 16 residues. The CDR3 reads CASSLSYSRSSYEQYF. The CDR3 bases are TGTGCCAGCAGCTTGTCGTACAGCCGAAGCTCCTACGAGCAGTACTTC.

The chain joins TRBV5-1 to TRBJ2-3, with D tentatively TRBD1 (5 bases). V was cut by 0 bases and J by 6 bases, with 11 bases left in between. The CDR3 is 14 residues long. Germline CDR1 and CDR2: SGHRS and YFSETQ. DNA for the CDR3: TGCGCCAGCAGCTTGGACAGGCGTGGGGATACGCAGTATTTT. Protein: CASSLDRRGDTQYF.

The genes are TRBV5-1 and TRBJ2-7, with 7 nucleotides matching TRBD2. This CDR3 contains 15 residues. With V trimmed by 1 base and J by 0 bases, 4 bases remained unmatched. The V gene's germline CDR1 is SGHRS and CDR2 YFSETQ. The CDR3 here is CASSLRGEGSYEQYF. CDR3 bases: TGCGCCAGCAGCTTGCGTGGGGAGGGCTCCTACGAGCAGTACTTC.

The chain has TRBV11-2 and TRBJ2-7, with TRBD2 matching over 7 bases. Germline trimming cut 7 bases from V and 5 bases from J; bases unmatched to any gene: 14. CDR1 is SGHAT, CDR2 FQNNGV, per germline. This CDR3 spans 15 amino acids. The DNA for the CDR3 is TGTGCCAGCACGTACCTTGGCGGGAGAAGGGACGAGCAGTACTTC. Translating it yields CASTYLGGRRDEQYF.

V and J are TRBV5-4 and TRBJ2-7; D is undetermined. V was cut by 0 bases and J by 2 bases, with 3 bases left in between. The CDR3 length is 12 residues. Germline values: CDR1 SGHNT, CDR2 YYREEE (reference sequence). CDR3 DNA sequence: TGTGCCAGCAGCTTGGACACCTACGAGCAGTACTTC. Its protein product is CASSLDTYEQYF.

The chain combines TRBV5-1 with TRBJ2-3, with TRBD2 matching 9 bases. The CDR3 spans 14 residues. CDR1 SGHRS and CDR2 YFSETQ come from the germline V gene. The V and J ends lost 0 bases and 6 bases, in that order; junction bases with no gene match: 2. The CDR3 bases are TGCGCCAGCAGCTTGGATAGCGGGAGCGATACGCAGTATTTT. Encoded protein: CASSLDSGSDTQYF. Together with reference TRBV5-1 and TRBJ2-3, the CDR3 gives the full variable domain: KAGVTQTPRYLIKTRGQQVTLSCSPISGHRSVSWYQQTPGQGLQFLFEYFSETQRNKGNFPGRFSGRQFSNSRSEMNVSTLELGDSALYLCASSLDSGSDTQYFGPGTRLTVL.

The chain recombines TRBV12-5 with TRBJ2-3; 15 bases align to TRBD2. The V segment lost 4 bases and the J segment 2 bases; nucleotides outside the gene matches: 7. Germline V gene lookup returns CDR1 LGHNT and CDR2 FRNRAP. The CDR3 length is 18 residues. The DNA of the CDR3 is TGTGCTAGTGGTTCGGGGACTAGCGGGAGGTCCTCCACAGATACGCAGTATTTT. The encoded protein is CASGSGTSGRSSTDTQYF.

This clone appeared a few times. The genes are TRBV4-1 and TRBJ1-5; 7 bases agree with TRBD1. With 0 bases clipped from V and 2 bases from J, the junction kept 4 bases outside the gene matches. The CDR3 has 16 residues. Germline V lookup: CDR1 MGHRA, CDR2 YSYEKL. The CDR3 DNA is TGCGCCAGCAGCCAAGAAAGACAGGGAGGCAATCAGCCCCAGCATTTT. Residues: CASSQERQGGNQPQHF.

J is TRBJ2-3 and V is TRBV3-1 (or the pseudogene TRBV3-2), with 14 bases matching TRBD2. This CDR3 region has 19 residues. CDR1 is LGHDT and CDR2 is YNNKEL in the germline V gene (reference sequence). Losses at the gene ends were 5 bases for V and 0 bases for J; bases not matched to a gene: 10. The CDR3 region is CASSYGLAGGLFSTDTQYF. CDR3 coding DNA: TGTGCCAGCAGCTACGGACTAGCGGGAGGCCTATTTAGCACAGATACGCAGTATTTT.

This sequence joins TRBV5-1 and TRBJ2-2, with 12 nucleotides matching TRBD2. The trim removed 3 bases at V and 5 bases at J, leaving 11 bases unmatched. The CDR3 has 18 residues. Germline CDR1 is SGHRS and CDR2 is YFSETQ. CDR3 in amino acids: CASSSLLGLAGGTGELFF. In nucleotides, the CDR3 is TGCGCCAGCAGCTCGCTACTGGGACTAGCGGGCGGAACCGGGGAGCTGTTTTTT.